This T cell receptor (beta chain) came from a study of OX40 agonist ivuxolimab in advanced cancers. Study summary: With ivuxolimab, an agonistic anti-OX40 (CD134) antibody, patients were treated. Patients received ivuxolimab, an intravenous treatment, every 2 weeks at 0.01 to 10 mg/kg.

The study, taken as a whole, reports: Normalized T-cell clonal expansion was also low in a subset of nonresponders. Not determined was the antigen specificity of the expanded peripheral T cells.

TCRdb's copy holds only in-frame clones and misses some; the assay was immunoSEQ multiplex PCR. Of about 64,000 clones listed, roughly 85% are singletons. Germline V gives CDR1 SGHNT, CDR2 YYREEE (reference sequence). The CDR3 extends over 13 amino acids. V was pared by 4 bases and J by 2 bases, with 10 bases between. Points on this clone: Its antigen is as yet unknown.

This chain uses TRBV5-4 with TRBJ2-7; a possible D gene is TRBD1 (5 bases). The sequence derives from an adult with an advanced solid tumor such as melanoma, head and neck, liver or kidney cancer. The sample was CD4+ or CD8+ T cells sorted from blood, taken in a trial of the OX40 agonist ivuxolimab. CDR3 nucleotide sequence: TGTGCCAGCAGCGAACGACAGACCTACGAGCAGTACTTC. Its translation: CASSERQTYEQYF.